A selection of T cell receptor beta chains follows, all from one sample in a study of T cells in narcolepsy. The table came from immunoSEQ multiplex PCR; TCRdb's copy has only in-frame clones and leaves some out. Counted here are under 35,000 clones, 75% to 90% occurring once; the ten biggest clones make up roughly 2.5%. The sample was CD45RA- memory CD4+ T cells from PBMCs. The receptor source for this set is a human donor with narcolepsy. Each CDR3 is given without its conserved first and last residue.

>TRBV6-1
ASLQGLAEAF
>TRBV5-1
ASSLEGLPYNEQF
>TRBV9
ASSLAQGAYGYT
>TRBV25-1
ASSDGPHEQF
>TRBV21-1
ASSYHEEDSEY
>TRBV4-2
ASSQRASGGGGQETQY
>TRBV30
AWRRGLGGTNEKLF
>TRBV5-1
ASTKAGANTGELF
>TRBV6-1
ASSAPSTGKYGYT
>TRBV19
ASSVWNRDDYEQY
>TRBV29-1
SGRTRGGLNEQF
>TRBV7-3
ASSFGQGRSDTQY
>TRBV5-1
ASSLAGRGDNSPLH
>TRBV11-2
ASSWGLAGGSSYEQY
>TRBV19
ASTLDRVDGYT
>TRBV6-1
ASSGLTTGRTEAF
>TRBV12-5
ASGLDPRDSRGKNIQY
>TRBV27
ASSTLRGQRINYGYT
>TRBV7-3
ASSSGQGSDEQF
>TRBV6-5
ASSLDPGANVLT
>TRBV7-2
ASSLAGLAENEQF
>TRBV25-1
ASSEWTGQNTEAF
>TRBV6-1
ASSPGTAVSYEQY
>TRBV7-9
ASIGRVGEAF
>TRBV29-1
SYQDREAF
>TRBV9
ASSVAIATDTQY
>TRBV5-1
ASSQSILRTDTQY
>TRBV19
ASSGTGNQPQH